The clone carrying this T cell receptor beta chain showed up many times. Its antigen is unidentified. Two-round multiplex PCR, the amplification method, yielded TCR beta CDR3 from genomic DNA. First-round PCR, the initial amplification, used primers specific to each TRBV and TRBJ gene. One entry per CDR3 protein, called by TCRdb with MiXCR from the multiplex PCR reads. Here the sample spans tens of thousands of distinct CDR3 sequences, around 30% being singletons. This sample stems from a study of prognosis after radiotherapy for stage I lung cancer. About the research overall: SBRT radiotherapy used 3 to 5 fractions and a biologically effective dose of at least 100 Gy. Findings and limits, study-wide: There was a fall in unique TCR clone counts after stereotactic body radiation therapy, median about 10,000 versus 6,900.

A volume of approximately 6.5 milliliters of peripheral blood was collected by draw at each of two time points. Germline loops: CDR1 SGHAT, CDR2 FQNNGV. The CDR3 consists of 13 residues. Trimming at V came to 3 bases and at J to 8 bases, leaving 2 bases not matched to a gene. This chain links TRBV11-2 with TRBJ2-1, with 9 bases identical to TRBD1. This sequence was found in a donor aged 50 or older with non-small cell lung cancer. The sample here was PBMCs, taken before or after stereotactic body radiation therapy (not recorded which). The CDR3 region is CASSFTGGDEQFF. CDR3 nucleotide sequence: TGTGCCAGCAGCTTTACAGGGGGCGATGAGCAGTTCTTC.